The next 17 T cell receptor beta chains were all read from a single sample in a study of identical twins. TCRdb itself ran the 5' RACE reads through MiXCR, one entry per CDR3 protein. Of 500,000 to 550,000 distinct CDR3 sequences listed, approximately 22% are singletons. The same data also went into a second study, on T cells expressing NK-cell markers.

The specimen was CD4+ T cells sorted from blood. The source is a woman aged 18-35 years in good health.

The table lists this clonotype with a few counts. The genes are TRBV10-3 and TRBJ2-7, with D unclear. Trimming cost V 0 bases and J 5 bases, with 8 bases left between them. The germline CDR1 and CDR2 sequences are ENHRY and SYGVKD. The CDR3 covers 13 residues. CDR3 residues: CAISESLVNEQYF. The CDR3 nucleotides read TGTGCCATCAGTGAGTCGTTGGTTAACGAGCAGTACTTC.

This clonotype has just a few counts. V and J are TRBV18 and TRBJ1-1; TRBD1 might be the D (5 bases). Trimming removed 3 bases from V and 5 bases from J, with 13 bases in between. This CDR3 is 14 amino acids long. Looked up from germline, CDR1 is KGHSH and CDR2 is LQKENI. The DNA of the CDR3 is TGTGCCAGCTCACCCTCGACCCCAGGGACTGAAGCTTTCTTT. This codes for CASSPSTPGTEAFF.

This clonotype was detected only a few times. The chain carries TRBV9 and TRBJ2-5; D is uncertain. The CDR3 contains 14 residues. CDR1 and CDR2 (germline): SGDLS, YYNGEE. The V end was cut by 0 bases, the J end by 2 bases, with 8 bases between. For the CDR3, the DNA is TGTGCCAGCAGCGTAGAGGTGAGGCAAGAGACCCAGTACTTC. Translated, it gives CASSVEVRQETQYF.

This clonotype came up a few times. The CDR3 nucleotides are TGTGCCAGCAGTTCCCCAACAGCACCCTACGAGCAGTACTTC. Translation gives CASSSPTAPYEQYF. The chain uses TRBV12-3 or TRBV12-4 and TRBJ2-7; D is ambiguous. The CDR3 loop spans 14 amino acids. Trimming shortened V by 4 bases and J by 2 bases, and 12 bases separated the two germline ends.

This clonotype was detected only a few times. V is TRBV29-1 and J is TRBJ2-1; D unresolved. The germline V and J ends were trimmed by 2 bases and 6 bases, with 11 bases remaining between them. This CDR3 has 13 amino acids. Germline loops: CDR1 SQVTM, CDR2 ANQGSEA. Written as DNA, the CDR3 is TGCAGCGTTGAATCCCCAGTGGGCAATGAGCAGTTCTTC. Translation gives CSVESPVGNEQFF.

This clonotype was seen more than once but under ten times. The chain uses TRBV29-1 and TRBJ2-3, with D unclear. CDR1 and CDR2 from the germline V gene are SQVTM and ANQGSEA. The CDR3 has 13 amino acids. Trimming shortened V by 4 bases and J by 2 bases, and 10 bases separated the two germline ends. The DNA for the CDR3 is TGCAGCGTTGCTGGGGTGAACACAGATACGCAGTATTTT. Residues: CSVAGVNTDTQYF.

The V and J genes are TRBV9 and TRBJ1-5; the match to TRBD1 covers 7 bases. J lost 1 base, V lost 0 bases, and 16 bases had no gene match. This CDR3 comprises 20 residues. Germline V gene sequence: CDR1 SGDLS, CDR2 YYNGEE. CDR3 amino acids: CASSVDKKTGCRRSNQPQHF. The CDR3 nucleotides read TGTGCCAGCAGCGTAGATAAAAAGACAGGGTGCCGGAGGAGCAATCAGCCCCAGCATTTT. Filled out from reference TRBV9 and TRBJ1-5, the complete variable domain reads DSGVTQTPKHLITATGQRVTLRCSPRSGDLSVYWYQQSLDQGLQFLIQYYNGEERAKGNILERFSAQQFPDLHSELNLSSLELGDSALYFCASSVDKKTGCRRSNQPQHFGDGTRLSIL.

The V and J genes are TRBV7-2 and TRBJ2-7; D is unresolved. Trimming pared 3 bases from V and 3 bases from J, leaving 12 bases between. In germline, CDR1 is SGHTA, CDR2 FQGNSA. The CDR3 runs to 14 residues. CDR3 sequence: CASSFMVLGYEQYF. The CDR3 bases are TGTGCCAGCAGCTTCATGGTCCTCGGCTACGAGCAGTACTTC.

This clonotype appeared a few times. The chain couples TRBV7-2 to TRBJ1-1; D remains unclear. The CDR3 is 14 amino acids. V gave up 5 bases and J gave up 8 bases, with 18 bases separating them. Looked up from germline, CDR1 is SGHTA and CDR2 is FQGNSA. CDR3 bases: TGTGCCAGCAGCCGTGAGTCGCTCTCCAGCGAAGCTTTCTTT. Its protein product is CASSRESLSSEAFF. The full variable domain, in which reference TRBV7-2 and TRBJ1-1 provide the parts outside the CDR3, is GAGVSQSPSNKVTEKGKDVELRCDPISGHTALYWYRQSLGQGLEFLIYFQGNSAPDKSGLPSDRFSAERTGGSVSTLTIQRTQQEDSAVYLCASSRESLSSEAFFGQGTRLTVV.

V usage is TRBV20-1 and J usage is TRBJ2-1; a possible D gene is TRBD1 (5 bases). The germline V gene has CDR1 DFQATT and CDR2 SNEGSKA (reference sequence). The length of the CDR3 is 15 residues. Trimming cost V 1 base and J 9 bases, with 19 bases left between them. CDR3 in DNA: TGCAGTGCTAGAGGACAGCCGAACCCGGGCAGTGAGCAGTTCTTC. This sequence encodes CSARGQPNPGSEQFF.

V and J are TRBV3-1 and TRBJ1-2, with a possible D match to TRBD1 (5 bases). From germline, CDR1 is LGHDT and CDR2 YNNKEL (reference sequence). The CDR3 extends over 13 amino acids. V was shortened by 0 bases and J by 8 bases, with 10 bases between the two germline ends. The CDR3 region is CASSQELRQGYTF. Written as DNA, the CDR3 is TGTGCCAGCAGCCAAGAACTGAGACAGGGCTACACCTTC.

Only a few counts were recorded for this clonotype. A read error may account for a junction end that differs from germline. The V gene is TRBV7-7, the J gene TRBJ2-7; D ambiguous. The length of the CDR3 is 13 residues. CDR1 is SSHAT, CDR2 FNYEAQ, per germline (reference sequence). The CDR3: CASSLESRTEQYF. CDR3 sequence (DNA): TGTGCTAGCAGCTTAGAATCCAGGACCGAGCAGTACTTC.

This clonotype has just a few counts. The chain is built from TRBV5-4 and TRBJ2-1, with D hard to call. The CDR3 spans 13 residues. Trimming cost V 3 bases and J 7 bases, with 11 bases left between them. CDR1 SGHNT and CDR2 YYREEE come from the germline V gene (reference sequence). CDR3 in amino acids: CASSSTLVNEQFF. The CDR3 DNA reads as TGTGCCAGCAGCTCTACCCTAGTGAATGAGCAGTTCTTC.

The sample holds a few counts of this clonotype. V usage is TRBV30 and J usage is TRBJ1-2, with unresolved D. This CDR3 is 12 amino acids long. Trimming cost V 1 base and J 8 bases, with 11 bases left between them. Germline values: CDR1 GTSNPN, CDR2 SVGIG (reference sequence). DNA for the CDR3: TGTGCCTGGAGTGCCCTGGGTGGAGGCTACACCTTC. It translates to CAWSALGGGYTF.

The chain combines TRBV18 with TRBJ2-6; D may correspond to TRBD1 or TRBD2 (5 bases each). V lost 0 bases, J lost 2 bases, and 8 bases lay in between. CDR1 KGHSH and CDR2 LQKENI come from the germline V gene. The CDR3 spans 16 residues. The CDR3 region is CASSPPEGTGANVLTF. CDR3 DNA: TGTGCCAGCTCACCACCCGAGGGGACTGGGGCCAACGTCCTGACTTTC.

This clonotype was seen many times. The chain links TRBV12-3 or TRBV12-4 to TRBJ2-4, with D perhaps TRBD2 (5 bases). V lost 2 bases and J 1 base, leaving 9 bases between the germline ends. This CDR3 is 15 amino acids long. The CDR3 protein is CASSLYGGAKNIQYF. CDR3 in DNA: TGTGCCAGCAGTTTATATGGCGGGGCCAAAAACATTCAGTACTTC.

This clonotype was seen only a few times. The CDR3 DNA is TGCGCCAGCAGCTCCGACAGAGTCTCCTACAATGAGCAGTTCTTC. Translation: CASSSDRVSYNEQFF. The chain carries TRBV5-1 and TRBJ2-1; perhaps TRBD1 as D (5 bases). Germline loops: CDR1 SGHRS, CDR2 YFSETQ. CDR3 length: 15 residues. V lost 3 bases and J 0 bases, leaving 10 bases between the germline ends.